Below are 30 T cell receptor beta chains sequenced from a single sample in a study of blood T cell repertoires in COVID-19. Libraries were prepared by immunoSEQ multiplex PCR; TCRdb keeps only in-frame clonotypes and omits some of them. This sample carries 400,000 to 450,000 clones, approximately 89% of them seen once, and the ten largest clones take 10% to 15%. Sequenced: peripheral blood. These receptors all come from a woman between 45 and 65 years old with COVID-19, enrolled during active disease.

This clone has a handful of counts. V and J are TRBV6-6 and TRBJ2-7; TRBD1 aligns across 9 bases. The CDR3 loop spans 15 amino acids. Germline CDR1 is MNHNY and CDR2 is SVGAGI (reference sequence). The trim removed 6 bases at V and 2 bases at J, leaving 8 bases unmatched. In DNA, the CDR3 is TGTGCCAGCAGCGACTCCGGGACAGGGCCCTACGAGCAGTACTTC. This sequence encodes CASSDSGTGPYEQYF.

This chain joins TRBV28 and TRBJ1-5, with a possible D match to TRBD1 (6 bases). Trimming took 2 bases from V and 5 from J, leaving 16 bases between them. Germline V CDR1 and CDR2: MDHEN, SYDVKM. The CDR3 loop spans 16 amino acids. The CDR3 loop is CASSLVRGARYQPQHF. The CDR3 bases are TGTGCCAGCAGTTTAGTCCGGGGGGCGCGATATCAGCCCCAGCATTTT.

The genes are TRBV5-1 and TRBJ2-7; D may be TRBD2 (6 bases). The V end was cut by 2 bases, the J end by 5 bases, with 14 bases between. Germline CDR1 reads SGHRS; CDR2 reads YFSETQ. The CDR3 length is 14 residues. CDR3 nucleotide sequence: TGCGCCAGCAGCTTCGCTAGCGCACCAGACGAGCAGTACTTC. Translation: CASSFASAPDEQYF.

V gene TRBV12-5 combines with J gene TRBJ1-1; 8 nucleotides line up with TRBD1. Germline CDR1 LGHNT, CDR2 FRNRAP. This CDR3 spans 15 amino acids. V lost 6 bases, J lost 1 base, and 7 bases stayed unmatched. CDR3 nucleotide sequence: TGTGCTAGTGGATCAGGGGGCTGGGGGAACACTGAAGCTTTCTTT. Amino acid sequence: CASGSGGWGNTEAFF.

Only one count was recorded for this clone. The J gene is TRBJ1-5, the V gene TRBV5-1; TRBD1 is a possible D gene (5 bases). There are 13 residues in the CDR3. CDR1 is SGHRS and CDR2 is YFSETQ in the germline V gene. V was trimmed by 4 bases and J by 1 base, leaving 6 bases between them. The CDR3 DNA follows: TGCGCCAGCAGCCAGGGAAGCAATCAGCCCCAGCATTTT. This sequence encodes CASSQGSNQPQHF.

This chain links TRBV10-3 with TRBJ1-6; the match to TRBD1 covers 9 bases. This CDR3 spans 11 amino acids. V lost 3 bases, J lost 19 bases, and 4 bases stayed unmatched. Germline assignment: CDR1 ENHRY and CDR2 SYGVKD. CDR3 nucleotides: TGTGCCATCAGTGAACAGGGGGCCTTACACTTT. Protein: CAISEQGALHF.

This clone occurred a few times. The chain is built from TRBV9 and TRBJ1-5; D is perhaps TRBD1 (5 bases). Germline V gene data show CDR1 as SGDLS and CDR2 as YYNGEE. The ends were cut back, 3 bases at V and 2 bases at J, with 9 bases in the middle. The CDR3 has 14 amino acids. The CDR3 nucleotides are TGTGCCAGCAGCGGCGGGGGGGGCAATCAGCCCCAGCATTTT. Protein product: CASSGGGGNQPQHF. The full variable domain, its missing parts supplied by reference TRBV9 and TRBJ1-5, is DSGVTQTPKHLITATGQRVTLRCSPRSGDLSVYWYQQSLDQGLQFLIQYYNGEERAKGNILERFSAQQFPDLHSELNLSSLELGDSALYFCASSGGGGNQPQHFGDGTRLSIL.

Points on this clone: The same CDR3 can be traced to other DNA sequences in this sample. The J gene is TRBJ1-1, the V gene TRBV11-2; D uncertain. The CDR3 spans 13 residues. The V gene lost 5 bases and the J gene lost 0 bases, with 7 bases spanning the gap. Germline CDR1 is SGHAT and CDR2 is FQNNGV. Here the CDR3 reads CASSPGVNTEAFF. In DNA, the CDR3 is TGTGCCAGCAGCCCGGGAGTGAACACTGAAGCTTTCTTT.

V usage is TRBV10-1 and J usage is TRBJ2-1; D gene uncertain. Trimming stripped 3 bases from V and 4 bases from J, with 7 bases between. The CDR3 covers 13 residues. The germline gives CDR1 WNHNN, CDR2 SYGVQD (reference sequence). In nucleotides, the CDR3 is TGCGCCAGCAGTGACTACGCGTACAATGAGCAGTTCTTC. Protein: CASSDYAYNEQFF.

This clone was recorded only once. The rearrangement links TRBV30 to TRBJ2-1, with TRBD1 matching over 8 bases. Germline trimming cut 4 bases from V and 6 bases from J; bases unmatched to any gene: 8. The CDR3 is 14 residues long. In germline, CDR1 is GTSNPN, CDR2 SVGIG (reference sequence). CDR3 sequence (DNA): TGTGCCTGGAAGCGGACAGGGAAGAGCAATGAGCAGTTCTTC. Translated, it gives CAWKRTGKSNEQFF.

The V gene is TRBV4-1, the J gene TRBJ1-1; TRBD1 is a possible D gene (5 bases). The CDR3 totals 12 residues. The germline CDR1 and CDR2 sequences are MGHRA and YSYEKL. V was pared by 4 bases and J by 3 bases, with 6 bases between. CDR3 bases: TGCGCCAGCAGCCGGGGGGACACTGAAGCTTTCTTT. Translated: CASSRGDTEAFF.

This chain connects TRBV6-5 to TRBJ2-3; 11 nucleotides align to TRBD2. With V trimmed by 5 bases and J by 4 bases, 2 bases remained unmatched. This CDR3 region has 14 residues. From germline, CDR1 is MNHEY and CDR2 SVGAGI. The CDR3 DNA follows: TGTGCCAGCAGTCCTAGCGGGGGGCCAGATACGCAGTATTTT. It specifies CASSPSGGPDTQYF.

The gene calls are TRBV29-1 and TRBJ1-1; 7 bases are a match to TRBD1. Trimming removed 5 bases from V and 5 bases from J; junction bases left unmatched: 2. The CDR3 runs 11 residues. CDR1 and CDR2 (germline): SQVTM, ANQGSEA. CDR3 bases: TGCAGCGTTAAACAGGGGACTGAAGCTTTCTTT. It encodes CSVKQGTEAFF. The full variable domain, completed using reference TRBV29-1 and TRBJ1-1, is SAVISQKPSRDICQRGTSLTIQCQVDSQVTMMFWYRQQPGQSLTLIATANQGSEATYESGFVIDKFPISRPNLTFSTLTVSNMSPEDSSIYLCSVKQGTEAFFGQGTRLTVV.

The chain joins TRBV27 to TRBJ2-5, with 8 bases fitting TRBD1. The CDR3 extends over 15 amino acids. Germline loops: CDR1 MNHEY, CDR2 SMNVEV (reference sequence). With 3 bases clipped from V and 3 bases from J, the junction kept 6 bases outside the gene matches. CDR3 sequence: CASSFSLTGEETQYF. For the CDR3, the DNA is TGTGCCAGCAGTTTCAGCTTGACAGGGGAAGAGACCCAGTACTTC.

The J gene is TRBJ1-4, the V gene TRBV5-1, with TRBD1 as a possible D gene (5 bases). The germline gives CDR1 SGHRS, CDR2 YFSETQ. This CDR3 has 16 residues. Trimming took 4 bases from V and 0 from J, leaving 13 bases between them. This chain's CDR3 is CASSVDTLPTNEKLFF. CDR3 bases: TGCGCCAGCAGCGTGGACACCCTCCCAACTAATGAAAAACTGTTTTTT.

The chain employs TRBV7-9 and TRBJ2-1, with 11 bases that match TRBD2. V lost 1 base and J lost 7; bases outside the gene matches: 3. The CDR3 totals 15 residues. CDR1 and CDR2 from the germline V gene are SEHNR and FQNEAQ (reference sequence). The CDR3 sequence is CASSLVTSGGNEQFF. As DNA, the CDR3 is TGTGCCAGCAGCTTAGTTACTAGCGGGGGAAATGAGCAGTTCTTC.

As to this clone: The same CDR3 is also encoded by other DNA sequences in this sample. The chain employs TRBV5-4 and TRBJ2-1; D unresolved. Germline assignment: CDR1 SGHNT and CDR2 YYREEE (reference sequence). The V end was cut by 3 bases, the J end by 2 bases, with 9 bases between. This CDR3 contains 14 residues. This chain's CDR3 is CASSSGGPYNEQFF. CDR3 nucleotides: TGTGCCAGCAGCTCCGGTGGGCCCTACAATGAGCAGTTCTTC.

The chain uses TRBV7-3 and TRBJ1-6; D is ambiguous. The V gene's germline CDR1 is SGHTA and CDR2 FQGTGA. Deletions cut 0 bases from V and 4 bases from J, with 10 bases between. The CDR3 spans 16 residues. The CDR3 here is CASSLTLPGYNSPLHF. CDR3 in DNA: TGTGCCAGCAGCTTAACACTGCCAGGATATAATTCACCCCTCCACTTT.

The V gene is TRBV6-4, the J gene TRBJ2-2; 10 bases are shared with TRBD2. The J segment lost 3 bases and the V segment lost 3 bases, leaving 10 bases of the junction unmatched. This CDR3 comprises 18 residues. CDR1 is MRHNA, CDR2 SNTAGT, per germline. The CDR3 coding sequence is TGTGCCAGCAGTGAAGGATCCGTACTAGCGGGGTACACCGGGGAGCTGTTTTTT. It yields the protein CASSEGSVLAGYTGELFF.

In its sample, this clone was seen once. The chain combines TRBV23-1 with TRBJ1-5, with no clear D. TRBV23-1 carries the ORF label, with uncertain function. Trimming cost V 0 bases and J 3 bases, with 12 bases left between them. The CDR3 is 16 amino acids. The DNA for the CDR3 is TGCGCCAGCAGTCAATCGGCCCACACGTCCAATCAGCCCCAGCATTTT. Protein: CASSQSAHTSNQPQHF.

The chain links TRBV30 to TRBJ1-3; D is possibly TRBD1 (5 bases). Germline V lookup: CDR1 GTSNPN, CDR2 SVGIG (reference sequence). The V gene lost 2 bases and the J gene lost 8 bases, with 13 bases spanning the gap. CDR3 length: 13 residues. In DNA, the CDR3 is TGTGCCTGGAGTTATACAGGTTTTGACACCATATATTTT. Its protein is CAWSYTGFDTIYF.

The chain employs TRBV6-1 and TRBJ2-2; possible D gene TRBD2, 6 bases. This CDR3 has 16 residues. The germline CDR1 and CDR2 sequences are MNHNS and SASEGT. V was shortened by 3 bases and J by 5 bases, with 16 bases between the two germline ends. The CDR3 region has the DNA TGTGCCAGCAGTGACACGTTCTCGGGGAGGACCGGGGAGCTGTTTTTT. It translates to CASSDTFSGRTGELFF.

V gene TRBV13 combines with J gene TRBJ1-2, with TRBD1 matching 11 bases. Looked up from germline, CDR1 is PRHDT and CDR2 is FYEKMQ (reference sequence). The V segment lost 7 bases and the J segment 7 bases; nucleotides outside the gene matches: 8. The CDR3 contains 14 residues. This CDR3 is CASTPDRGQGGYTF. CDR3 bases: TGTGCCAGCACCCCGGACAGGGGGCAGGGTGGCTACACCTTC.

The CDR3: CASSSPGQGELFF. DNA of the CDR3: TGTGCCAGCAGCTCCCCGGGACAGGGAGAACTGTTTTTT. The V and J genes are TRBV7-6 and TRBJ1-4; 9 bases map to TRBD1. The V and J ends lost 4 bases and 12 bases, in that order; junction bases with no gene match: 6. The CDR3 runs 13 residues. Germline CDR1 is SGHVS and CDR2 is FNYEAQ.

The chain links TRBV18 to TRBJ2-7, with TRBD2 identical over 7 bases. The V and J ends lost 0 bases and 5 bases, in that order; junction bases with no gene match: 7. Germline CDR1 is KGHSH and CDR2 is LQKENI. This CDR3 has 15 amino acids. The CDR3 sequence: CASSPPAGTINEQYF. The CDR3 DNA reads TGTGCCAGCTCACCACCTGCCGGGACTATCAACGAGCAGTACTTC.

A remark on this clone: Other DNA sequences in the same sample also yield this CDR3. This rearrangement joins TRBV19 to TRBJ1-1, with 7 bases matching TRBD1. The germline CDR1 and CDR2 sequences are LNHDA and SQIVND (reference sequence). After removal of 3 bases from V and 2 bases from J, the junction contained 3 bases not matched to a gene. The CDR3 length is 14 residues. The DNA of the CDR3 is TGTGCCAGTAGTATCGGACAGGCAAACACTGAAGCTTTCTTT. The encoded protein is CASSIGQANTEAFF.

The chain recombines TRBV30 with TRBJ1-2; 10 bases are a match to TRBD1. Germline CDR1 and CDR2: GTSNPN and SVGIG (reference sequence). The CDR3 runs to 14 residues. Trimming at V came to 4 bases and at J to 5 bases, leaving 7 bases not matched to a gene. The DNA of the CDR3 is TGTGCCTGGAATCCGACAGGGGGCGGTTATGGCTACACCTTC. Translated, it gives CAWNPTGGGYGYTF.

V and J are TRBV3-1 (or the pseudogene TRBV3-2) and TRBJ2-7; 8 nucleotides line up with TRBD2. This CDR3 is 13 amino acids long. Germline V CDR1 and CDR2: LGHDT, YNNKEL (reference sequence). Trimming cost V 4 bases and J 5 bases; bases outside gene matches: 4. Here the CDR3 reads CASSPSGGDEQYF. CDR3 sequence (DNA): TGTGCCAGCAGCCCCTCGGGAGGGGACGAGCAGTACTTC.

The rearrangement uses TRBV6-5 and TRBJ2-1; D may be TRBD2 (5 bases). The CDR3 contains 14 residues. The germline gives CDR1 MNHEY, CDR2 SVGAGI. With 0 bases removed from V and 8 bases from J, the gap between germline ends came to 11 bases. The CDR3 protein is CASSYSDPGDEQFF. The CDR3 DNA is TGTGCCAGCAGTTACTCTGATCCCGGGGATGAGCAGTTCTTC.

The chain employs TRBV6-6 and TRBJ2-3; 9 bases are shared with TRBD1. Germline lookup yields CDR1 MNHNY and CDR2 SVGAGI (reference sequence). J was trimmed by 5 bases and V by 7 bases; bases with no gene match: 7. The CDR3 contains 14 residues. The CDR3 region has the DNA TGTGCCAGCACCAGACAGGGGGAATTAGATACGCAGTATTTT. This gives the protein CASTRQGELDTQYF.